A single sample gave rise to the 25 T cell receptor beta chains below, sequenced in a study of lymphopenia after photon versus proton radiotherapy. The assay was immunoSEQ multiplex PCR, and TCRdb's table has in-frame clones only and misses some. The repertoire includes roughly 30,000 clones, roughly four fifths of them detected once, and roughly 31% sits in the top ten. The material was peripheral blood, obtained from a patient treated with photon-based radiotherapy. These receptors came from a man aged 50 to 60 with gastric cancer.

The chain links TRBV5-1 to TRBJ1-6; D not certain. Trimming removed 0 bases at V and 8 bases at J, with 12 bases between. The CDR3 has 15 amino acids. CDR1 and CDR2 (germline): SGHRS, YFSETQ. The CDR3 coding sequence is TGCGCCAGCAGCTTGGGACTGACCCTAGATTCACCCCTCCACTTT. Protein: CASSLGLTLDSPLHF.

The chain is built from TRBV19 and TRBJ2-3; D remains unclear. The CDR3 sequence is 13 residues long. Trimming cost V 6 bases and J 4 bases, with 11 bases left between them. Germline V CDR1 and CDR2: LNHDA, SQIVND (reference sequence). The CDR3 here is CASRSRISDTQYF. The CDR3 DNA is TGTGCCAGTAGATCCCGCATTTCAGATACGCAGTATTTT.

This chain connects TRBV19 to TRBJ1-5; D call uncertain. The CDR3 consists of 16 residues. Germline CDR1 and CDR2: LNHDA and SQIVND (reference sequence). Trimming stripped 10 bases from V and 0 bases from J, with 19 bases between. The CDR3 is CATRLDVYYSNQPQHF. The CDR3 DNA follows: TGTGCCACCCGACTGGACGTTTATTATAGCAATCAGCCCCAGCATTTT.

The rearrangement links TRBV30 to TRBJ2-2, with unresolved D. Germline CDR1 and CDR2: GTSNPN and SVGIG (reference sequence). V gave up 0 bases and J gave up 5 bases, with 13 bases separating them. The CDR3 is made up of 15 amino acids. CDR3 residues: CAWSVSIPTTGELFF. DNA for the CDR3: TGTGCCTGGAGTGTATCGATTCCAACTACCGGGGAGCTGTTTTTT.

The chain combines TRBV5-4 with TRBJ2-3; the D gene could be TRBD1 or TRBD2 (5 bases each). V gave up 3 bases and J gave up 6 bases, with 11 bases separating them. The CDR3 contains 13 residues. CDR1 and CDR2 (germline): SGHNT, YYREEE (reference sequence). This CDR3 reads CASSSGPSDTQYF. The CDR3 bases are TGTGCCAGCAGCTCGGGACCTTCGGATACGCAGTATTTT.

J is TRBJ1-3 and V is TRBV7-6; 8 bases match TRBD1. Germline V lookup: CDR1 SGHVS, CDR2 FNYEAQ. This CDR3 is built from 13 residues. The trim removed 5 bases at V and 8 bases at J, leaving 5 bases unmatched. The CDR3, as DNA: TGTGCCAGCAGCCCGGACAGGGTATACACCATATATTTT. Its protein product is CASSPDRVYTIYF.

The gene calls are TRBV6-6 and TRBJ1-3, with D possibly TRBD1 on 6 matching bases. Germline loops: CDR1 MNHNY, CDR2 SVGAGI (reference sequence). The CDR3 runs to 15 residues. Trimming stripped 2 bases from V and 2 bases from J, with 10 bases between. In nucleotides, the CDR3 is TGTGCCAGCAGTTACAGCAGGGGTCCTGGAAACACCATATATTTT. Protein product: CASSYSRGPGNTIYF.

The chain couples TRBV18 to TRBJ2-1; 13 bases fit TRBD2. Germline V lookup: CDR1 KGHSH, CDR2 LQKENI. The CDR3 contains 15 residues. V was clipped by 2 bases and J by 15 bases; unmatched bases: 10. CDR3 loop: CASSPTWTSGGRGFF. CDR3 nucleotide sequence: TGTGCCAGCTCACCAACGTGGACTAGCGGGGGCCGGGGGTTCTTC.

V gene TRBV7-6 combines with J gene TRBJ1-1; unclear D gene. The germline V gene encodes CDR1 SGHVS and CDR2 FNYEAQ. Trimming took off 1 base at V and 1 base at J, with 10 bases between the two ends. This CDR3 spans 15 amino acids. In DNA form, the CDR3 reads TGTGCCAGCAGCTTAGTCGGAGCACAGAACACTGAAGCTTTCTTT. Protein: CASSLVGAQNTEAFF.

The chain couples TRBV18 to TRBJ1-1, with a weak D call TRBD1 (6 bases). The V end was cut by 3 bases, the J end by 0 bases, with 11 bases between. Germline CDR1 reads KGHSH; CDR2 reads LQKENI. The CDR3 extends over 15 amino acids. CDR3 in amino acids: CASSPPDSLNTEAFF. The CDR3 DNA reads TGTGCCAGCTCACCTCCGGACAGTTTGAACACTGAAGCTTTCTTT.

CDR3 DNA sequence: TGTGCCTGCGGGGAAGTGGGCGAGACCCAGTACTTC. Translation gives CACGEVGETQYF. V is TRBV30 and J is TRBJ2-5; D may be TRBD2 (5 bases). The CDR3 has 12 residues. CDR1 is GTSNPN, CDR2 SVGIG, per germline (reference sequence). V lost 6 bases, J lost 5 bases, and 13 bases lay in between.

V and J are TRBV6-1 and TRBJ1-2, with D hard to call. CDR1 is MNHNS, CDR2 SASEGT, per germline. The V end lost 10 bases, the J end lost 5 bases, and 11 bases lay between the germline ends. The CDR3 runs to 11 residues. The CDR3 nucleotides read TGTGCCATACTGAAAGGGTATGGCTACACCTTC. Translation gives CAILKGYGYTF.

The sample holds a few counts of this clone. The chain employs TRBV30 and TRBJ2-3; tentatively, D is TRBD1 (6 bases). The CDR3 spans 14 residues. V was clipped by 2 bases and J by 5 bases, with 14 bases between them. Germline V gene sequence: CDR1 GTSNPN, CDR2 SVGIG (reference sequence). CDR3 DNA: TGTGCCTGGAGTCTCACAGGGTTGAGAGATACGCAGTATTTT. It codes for CAWSLTGLRDTQYF.

This chain uses TRBV7-6 with TRBJ1-2, with 7 bases identical to TRBD1. The CDR3 totals 18 residues. Germline CDR1 SGHVS, CDR2 FNYEAQ. With 5 bases clipped from V and 0 bases from J, the junction kept 15 bases outside the gene matches. The chain's CDR3 is CASSLYDRATLANYGYTF. CDR3 sequence (DNA): TGTGCCAGCAGCCTATACGACAGGGCTACTTTAGCTAACTATGGCTACACCTTC.

The chain joins TRBV19 to TRBJ2-1; D unresolved. This CDR3 is built from 10 residues. The ends were cut back, 11 bases at V and 10 bases at J, with 12 bases in the middle. Germline-derived CDR1 and CDR2 are LNHDA and SQIVND (reference sequence). CDR3 residues: CAALEREQFF. CDR3 DNA sequence: TGTGCCGCCCTGGAGAGAGAGCAGTTCTTC. Full variable domain (missing parts from reference TRBV19 and TRBJ2-1): DGGITQSPKYLFRKEGQNVTLSCEQNLNHDAMYWYRQDPGQGLRLIYYSQIVNDFQKGDIAEGYSVSREKKESFPLTVTSAQKNPTAFYLCAALEREQFFGPGTRLTVL.

V and J are TRBV18 and TRBJ2-6, with 11 positions matching TRBD1. The CDR3 contains 16 residues. V was clipped by 6 bases and J by 2 bases; unmatched bases: 3. Germline CDR1 is KGHSH and CDR2 is LQKENI. CDR3 residues: CASSRDRGTGANVLTF. In nucleotides, the CDR3 is TGTGCCAGCTCCAGGGACAGGGGGACTGGGGCCAACGTCCTGACTTTC.

The chain carries TRBV7-3 and TRBJ1-2; 8 bases are a match to TRBD1. Unmatched junction bases numbered 13, after V lost 5 bases and J lost 8 bases. CDR1 is SGHTA, CDR2 FQGTGA, per germline. The CDR3 has 15 amino acids. CDR3 sequence (DNA): TGTGCCAGCAGCCCAGACGACAGGGGCGCGGGCGGCTACACCTTC. This sequence encodes CASSPDDRGAGGYTF.

This chain uses TRBV6-5 with TRBJ1-5; 8 bases line up with TRBD1. The V gene end was trimmed by 6 bases and the J gene end by 6 bases; junction bases not matched to a gene: 7. CDR1 is MNHEY and CDR2 is SVGAGI in the germline V gene. This CDR3 is 14 amino acids long. Here the CDR3 DNA reads TGTGCCAGCAGACGCGCAGGGGGCGGTCAGCCCCAGCATTTT. As protein: CASRRAGGGQPQHF.

V gene TRBV18 combines with J gene TRBJ1-5; D gene uncertain. V was clipped by 2 bases and J by 4 bases, with 9 bases between them. This CDR3 is 14 amino acids long. Germline V gene lookup returns CDR1 KGHSH and CDR2 LQKENI. The CDR3 is CASSPGGRNQPQHF. The CDR3 DNA reads TGTGCCAGCTCACCAGGCGGCCGGAATCAGCCCCAGCATTTT.

The rearrangement uses TRBV29-1 and TRBJ1-1; weak D call: TRBD1 (6 bases). Trimming removed 6 bases at V and 3 bases at J, with 14 bases between. This CDR3 region has 13 residues. Per the germline V gene, CDR1 is SQVTM and CDR2 is ANQGSEA. CDR3 in amino acids: CSVHRVPDTEAFF. Here the CDR3 DNA reads TGCAGCGTCCACAGGGTTCCCGACACTGAAGCTTTCTTT.

The chain joins TRBV5-1 to TRBJ1-2, with 9 nucleotides matching TRBD1. The length of the CDR3 is 14 residues. V lost 2 bases, J lost 7 bases, and 6 bases stayed unmatched. The germline CDR1 and CDR2 sequences are SGHRS and YFSETQ. The CDR3 DNA reads TGCGCCAGCAGCTTACTACAGGGGGCAGGTGGCTACACCTTC. Amino acids: CASSLLQGAGGYTF.

This rearrangement joins TRBV14 to TRBJ1-2; D is unresolved. Germline values: CDR1 SGHDN, CDR2 FVKESK. CDR3 size: 14 residues. V dropped 1 base and J dropped 3 bases, with 9 bases sitting between them. The CDR3, as DNA: TGTGCCAGCAGCCAAGGGCGGCAGTACTATGGCTACACCTTC. Its translation: CASSQGRQYYGYTF.

In its sample, this clone was seen once. The gene calls are TRBV19 and TRBJ1-1; weak D call: TRBD1 (5 bases). The germline V gene has CDR1 LNHDA and CDR2 SQIVND (reference sequence). The V end lost 4 bases, the J end lost 5 bases, and 14 bases lay between the germline ends. The CDR3 is 14 amino acids. CDR3 coding DNA: TGTGCCAGTAGTACCGGGACCTGGGGAACTGAAGCTTTCTTT. Protein sequence: CASSTGTWGTEAFF.

This sequence joins TRBV2 and TRBJ2-1; D might be TRBD1 (5 bases). CDR1 is SNHLY and CDR2 is FYNNEI in the germline V gene. Trimming took off 7 bases at V and 7 bases at J, with 14 bases between the two ends. The CDR3 spans 13 residues. The CDR3, as DNA: TGTGCCAGCACCGCGTTTTCAGGGAATGAGCAGTTCTTC. It yields the protein CASTAFSGNEQFF.

The chain carries TRBV5-1 and TRBJ1-2; 8 nucleotides line up with TRBD1. Unmatched junction bases numbered 10, after V lost 4 bases and J lost 8 bases. The CDR3 spans 14 residues. Germline V gene sequence: CDR1 SGHRS, CDR2 YFSETQ. The CDR3 sequence is CASSDRGQNKGYTF. In nucleotides, the CDR3 is TGCGCCAGCAGCGACAGGGGCCAGAATAAAGGCTACACCTTC. Together with reference TRBV5-1 and TRBJ1-2, the CDR3 gives the full variable domain: KAGVTQTPRYLIKTRGQQVTLSCSPISGHRSVSWYQQTPGQGLQFLFEYFSETQRNKGNFPGRFSGRQFSNSRSEMNVSTLELGDSALYLCASSDRGQNKGYTFGSGTRLTVV.